Listed below are T cell receptor beta chains from one sample, sequenced in a study of blood T cell repertoires in COVID-19. The repertoire was sequenced with immunoSEQ multiplex PCR; TCRdb's copy has only in-frame clones and lacks some. The data hold more than 200,000 clones, with about 87% observed a single time. Sequencing used peripheral blood. All receptors derive from a woman aged 55-69 years with COVID-19, enrolled during active disease. Both conserved end residues are part of each CDR3. The D gene is left open where the match is weak. Expanded clones are given a class, and other clones once, few, many or no size at all.

j_gene | v_gene | abundance | d_gene | CDR3nt | CDR3aa
TRBJ1-5 | TRBV2 | - | TRBD1 | TGTGCCAGCAGGATCGGACAGGGGAACAATCAGCCCCAGCATTTT | CASRIGQGNNQPQHF
TRBJ2-7 | TRBV7-2 | - | - | TGTGCCAGCAGCCTGGGGGCGCGACGGTACGAGCAGTACTTC | CASSLGARRYEQYF
TRBJ1-1 | TRBV7-9 | - | - | TGTGCCAGCAGCTTAGCTTCTCCTAACACTGAAGCTTTCTTT | CASSLASPNTEAFF
TRBJ1-4 | TRBV5-1 | - | - | TGCGCCAGCAGCTTGTCGGGACAAGAGGAAAAACTGTTTTTT | CASSLSGQEEKLFF
TRBJ1-1 | TRBV7-8 | - | - | TGTGCCAGCAGCCATGGACAGCCGAACACTGAAGCTTTCTTT | CASSHGQPNTEAFF
TRBJ2-3 | TRBV28 | - | TRBD1 | TGTGCCAGCAGTCCGGGACAGGGTTGGGCCACAGATACGCAGTATTTT | CASSPGQGWATDTQYF
TRBJ2-7 | TRBV20-1 | once | TRBD2 | TGCAGTGCTAGTACTAGCGGGCAGTCCTACGAGCAGTACTTC | CSASTSGQSYEQYF
TRBJ2-7 | TRBV6-5 | - | TRBD1 | TGTGCCAGCAGCAGGGGGACGGTCTACGAGCAGTACTTC | CASSRGTVYEQYF
TRBJ1-2 | TRBV30 | - | - | TGTGCCTGGAGCCCAACCGGGTCCCTTGGCTACACCTTC | CAWSPTGSLGYTF
TRBJ1-1 | TRBV27 | - | - | TGTGCTAGCAGTTTATCAGGACAGACGAACACTGAAGCTTTCTTT | CASSLSGQTNTEAFF
TRBJ2-7 | TRBV21-1 | - | - | TGTGCCCGATGGGACAGGGTTTTCTACGAGCAGTACTTC | CARWDRVFYEQYF
TRBJ2-1 | TRBV9 | - | TRBD2 | TGTGCCAGCAGCGTAGCGGGAGGGCGGAGGGGCAATGAGCAGTTCTTC | CASSVAGGRRGNEQFF
TRBJ2-2 | TRBV7-3 | - | - | TGTGCCAGCAGCCCTCGGGTCACCGGGGAGCTGTTTTTT | CASSPRVTGELFF
TRBJ2-7 | TRBV13 | - | TRBD2 | TGTGCCAGCAGCCCGCGGACTAGCGGTGCCTACGAGCAGTACTTC | CASSPRTSGAYEQYF
TRBJ1-3 | TRBV7-2 | - | TRBD1 | TGTGCCAGCAGCCGGAACCCGTGGACAGGCGCCTCCGGAAACACCATATATTTT | CASSRNPWTGASGNTIYF
TRBJ2-7 | TRBV5-1 | - | - | TGCGCCAGCAGATTGGTCCTAAACTCCTACGAGCAGTACTTC | CASRLVLNSYEQYF
TRBJ1-5 | TRBV28 | - | - | TGTGCCAGCAGGCCGACAGGAGTCGGAAATCAGCCCCAGCATTTT | CASRPTGVGNQPQHF
TRBJ2-1 | TRBV7-9 | - | - | TGTGCCAGCAGCTTATTACAATCCTACAATGAGCAGTTCTTC | CASSLLQSYNEQFF
TRBJ1-3 | TRBV9 | - | - | TGTGCCAGCAGCGTGTCAGGGGAAGGAAACACCATATATTTT | CASSVSGEGNTIYF
TRBJ1-1 | TRBV28 | - | TRBD1 | TGTGCCAGCAGTTTTGTTAGGGGGCGGTTCACTGAAGCTTTCTTT | CASSFVRGRFTEAFF
TRBJ1-2 | TRBV18 | - | - | TGTGCCAGCTCACCGAGCGGGGGGGCGCGGCCAGACTATGGCTACACCTTC | CASSPSGGARPDYGYTF
TRBJ1-5 | TRBV19 | - | - | TGTGCCAGTAGTATAGATGGGGCAGGTAGCAATCAGCCCCAGCATTTT | CASSIDGAGSNQPQHF
TRBJ1-1 | TRBV5-1 | - | - | TGCGCCAGCAGCTTGGAGTGGGGCGGCCTGAACACTGAAGCTTTCTTT | CASSLEWGGLNTEAFF
TRBJ2-1 | TRBV6-2/TRBV6-3 | - | - | TGTGCCAGCAGTTACTCGGGTAGCGTGGGTGAGCAGTTCTTC | CASSYSGSVGEQFF
TRBJ1-3 | TRBV11-2 | - | TRBD1 | TGTGCCAGCAGCTTATCCGGGACAGGGGGAGGAAACACCATATATTTT | CASSLSGTGGGNTIYF
TRBJ1-5 | TRBV5-5 | once | - | TGTGCCAGCAGCCCGGTCGCCTTCGGGGTCACAAGCAATCAGCCCCAGCATTTT | CASSPVAFGVTSNQPQHF
TRBJ2-3 | TRBV5-1 | - | - | TGCGCCAGCAGCTTGCAGGATACGCAGTATTTT | CASSLQDTQYF
TRBJ2-7 | TRBV7-2 | - | TRBD2 | TGTGCCAGCAGCAGGGCCGGGACTAGCGGCCGCGAGGGGCACTTC | CASSRAGTSGREGHF
TRBJ2-7 | TRBV7-9 | few | TRBD2 | TGTGCCAGCAGCCGAATTAAGACTAGCGGAAGACCTTACGAGCAGTACTTC | CASSRIKTSGRPYEQYF
TRBJ2-7 | TRBV5-1 | - | TRBD2 | TGCGCCAGCAGCGGTACCGGGACTAGCGGGAGGGCCGGCTACGAGCAGTACTTC | CASSGTGTSGRAGYEQYF
TRBJ2-5 | TRBV7-3 | - | - | TGTGCCAGCAGCTTTAGGGGGGGAGAGACCCAGTACTTC | CASSFRGGETQYF
TRBJ1-1 | TRBV28 | - | TRBD1 | TGTGCCAGCAGTTCCTCCGGGACAGGCATGAACACTGAAGCTTTCTTT | CASSSSGTGMNTEAFF
TRBJ1-2 | TRBV7-9 | - | TRBD1 | TGTGCCAGCAGCTTTGGGACAGCATATGGCTACACCTTC | CASSFGTAYGYTF
TRBJ1-3 | TRBV7-3 | - | - | TGTGCCAGCAGCTTACCAGGGGTGCAGGGAAACACCATATATTTT | CASSLPGVQGNTIYF
TRBJ2-2 | TRBV2 | - | - | TGTGCCAGCAGTGATCGACATAGAAACACCGGGGAGCTGTTTTTT | CASSDRHRNTGELFF
TRBJ1-2 | TRBV29-1 | once | TRBD1 | TGCAGCGTTGTTCAGGGGGCAGGTGGCTACACCTTC | CSVVQGAGGYTF
TRBJ2-2 | TRBV28 | once | TRBD1 | TGTGCCAGCCGGGACAGTCACGTGTGGGAGCTGTTTTTT | CASRDSHVWELFF
TRBJ2-7 | TRBV27 | - | TRBD2 | TGTGCCAGCAGTAGACTAGCCGGTTACGAGCAGTACTTC | CASSRLAGYEQYF
TRBJ1-1 | TRBV4-1 | once | - | TGCGCCAGCAGCCGAGGACAGCACACTGAAGCTTTCTTT | CASSRGQHTEAFF
TRBJ2-1 | TRBV19 | - | - | TGTGCCAGTAGGGTGGGCCAGGGCACCTACAATGAGCAGTTCTTC | CASRVGQGTYNEQFF
TRBJ2-7 | TRBV6-5 | - | - | TGTGCCAGCAGTAAACGGACATACGGCTCCTACGAGCAGTACTTC | CASSKRTYGSYEQYF
TRBJ1-1 | TRBV6-5 | - | - | TGTGCCAGCAGCACAGGGTCTCGTCGCAACACTGAAGCTTTCTTT | CASSTGSRRNTEAFF
TRBJ1-1 | TRBV28 | - | TRBD1 | TGTGCCAGCAGTTTAACGGGACAGGGTTACCTAATGAACACTGAAGCTTTCTTT | CASSLTGQGYLMNTEAFF
TRBJ2-6 | TRBV5-4 | - | - | TGTGCCAGCGGATCCGGGATCAGCTCTGGGGCCAACGTCCTGACTTTC | CASGSGISSGANVLTF
TRBJ1-1 | TRBV12-5 | once | - | TGTGCTAGTGGACCCGGACAGATGAACACTGAAGCTTTCTTT | CASGPGQMNTEAFF
TRBJ2-1 | TRBV7-8 | - | TRBD2 | TGTGCCAGCAGCCTCTACGGGAGGACTAGCGGGAGAACGTATGAGCAGTTCTTC | CASSLYGRTSGRTYEQFF
TRBJ2-7 | TRBV7-2 | - | - | TGTGCCAGCAGCCCCAGCTCCTACGAGCAGTACTTC | CASSPSSYEQYF
TRBJ1-1 | TRBV6-4 | - | TRBD1 | TGTGCCAGCAGCCTCGGACAGGGAACTGAAGCTTTCTTT | CASSLGQGTEAFF
TRBJ1-5 | TRBV18 | - | - | TGTGCCAGCTCACCACCGGCTAGCGGCCCCCTTAGCAATCAGCCCCAGCATTTT | CASSPPASGPLSNQPQHF
TRBJ2-1 | TRBV19 | - | TRBD2 | TGTGCCAGTAGTATAGGGGCAGCCACCGGGAGGGATGAGCAGTTCTTC | CASSIGAATGRDEQFF
TRBJ1-1 | TRBV6-5 | - | - | TGTGCCAGCAGTCGTCCAACCGGGTCGTCCACTGAAGCTTTCTTT | CASSRPTGSSTEAFF
TRBJ2-1 | TRBV27 | - | TRBD1 | TGTGCCAGCAAAGGACAGGGGGCGGGTAATGAGCAGTTCTTC | CASKGQGAGNEQFF
TRBJ2-5 | TRBV7-7 | - | - | TGTGCCAGCAGCTTTAAGGGGGGGCGGGAGACCCAGTACTTC | CASSFKGGRETQYF